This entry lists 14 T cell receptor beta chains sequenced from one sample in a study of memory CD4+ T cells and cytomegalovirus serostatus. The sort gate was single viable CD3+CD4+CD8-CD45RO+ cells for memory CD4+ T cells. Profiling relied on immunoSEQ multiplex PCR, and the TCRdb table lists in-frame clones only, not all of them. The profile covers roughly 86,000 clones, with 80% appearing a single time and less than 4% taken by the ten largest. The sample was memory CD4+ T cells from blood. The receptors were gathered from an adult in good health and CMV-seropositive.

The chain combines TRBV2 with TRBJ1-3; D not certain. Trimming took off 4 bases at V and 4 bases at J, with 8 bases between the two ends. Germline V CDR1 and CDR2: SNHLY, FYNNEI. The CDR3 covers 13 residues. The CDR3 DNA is TGTGCCAGCAGTGGGGTTTGGGGAAACACCATATATTTT. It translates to CASSGVWGNTIYF.

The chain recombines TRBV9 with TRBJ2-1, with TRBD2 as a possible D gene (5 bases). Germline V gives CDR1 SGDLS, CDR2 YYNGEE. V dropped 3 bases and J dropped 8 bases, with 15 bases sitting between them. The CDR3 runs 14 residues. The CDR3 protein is CASSETLANHEQFF. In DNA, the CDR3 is TGTGCCAGCAGCGAGACCCTAGCCAACCATGAGCAGTTCTTC.

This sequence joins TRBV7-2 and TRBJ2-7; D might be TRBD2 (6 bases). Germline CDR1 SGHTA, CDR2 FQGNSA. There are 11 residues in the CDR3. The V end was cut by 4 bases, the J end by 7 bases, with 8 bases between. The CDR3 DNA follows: TGTGCCAGCAGCTCCCGGGGGGAGCAGTACTTC. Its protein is CASSSRGEQYF.

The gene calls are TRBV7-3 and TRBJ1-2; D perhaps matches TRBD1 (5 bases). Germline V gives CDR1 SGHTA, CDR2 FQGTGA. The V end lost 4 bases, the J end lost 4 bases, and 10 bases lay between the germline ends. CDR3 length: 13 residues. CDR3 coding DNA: TGTGCCAGCAGCTCAGGGAACTCCTATGGCTACACCTTC. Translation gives CASSSGNSYGYTF.

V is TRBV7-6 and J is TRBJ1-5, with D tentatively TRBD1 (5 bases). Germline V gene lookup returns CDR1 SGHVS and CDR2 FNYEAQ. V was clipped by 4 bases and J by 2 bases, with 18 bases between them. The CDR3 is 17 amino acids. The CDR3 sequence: CASSSRIGQLGNQPQHF. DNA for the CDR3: TGTGCCAGCAGCTCACGAATTGGACAACTGGGCAATCAGCCCCAGCATTTT.

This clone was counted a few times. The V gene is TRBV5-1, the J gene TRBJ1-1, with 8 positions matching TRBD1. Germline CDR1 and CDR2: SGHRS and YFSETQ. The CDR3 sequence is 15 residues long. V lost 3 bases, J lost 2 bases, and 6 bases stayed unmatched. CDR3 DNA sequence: TGCGCCAGCAGCTCAGGACAGGGAGGCAACACTGAAGCTTTCTTT. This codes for CASSSGQGGNTEAFF.

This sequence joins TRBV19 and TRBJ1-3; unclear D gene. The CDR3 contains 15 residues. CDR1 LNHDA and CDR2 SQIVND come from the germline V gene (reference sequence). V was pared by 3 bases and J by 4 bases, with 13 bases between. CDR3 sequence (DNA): TGTGCCAGTAGTATGGACGGTCGCGGGGGAAACACCATATATTTT. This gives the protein CASSMDGRGGNTIYF.

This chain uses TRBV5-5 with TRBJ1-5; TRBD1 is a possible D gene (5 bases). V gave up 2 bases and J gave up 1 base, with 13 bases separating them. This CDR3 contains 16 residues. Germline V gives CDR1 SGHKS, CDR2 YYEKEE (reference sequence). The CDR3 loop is CASSFGTPGSNQPQHF. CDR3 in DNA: TGTGCCAGCAGCTTCGGGACCCCCGGGAGCAATCAGCCCCAGCATTTT.

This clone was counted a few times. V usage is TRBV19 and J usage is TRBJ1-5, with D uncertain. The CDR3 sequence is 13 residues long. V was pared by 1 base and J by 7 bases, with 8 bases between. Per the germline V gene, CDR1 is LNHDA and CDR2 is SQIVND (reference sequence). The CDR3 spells CASSIVGIQPQHF. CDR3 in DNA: TGTGCCAGTAGTATAGTCGGGATCCAGCCCCAGCATTTT.

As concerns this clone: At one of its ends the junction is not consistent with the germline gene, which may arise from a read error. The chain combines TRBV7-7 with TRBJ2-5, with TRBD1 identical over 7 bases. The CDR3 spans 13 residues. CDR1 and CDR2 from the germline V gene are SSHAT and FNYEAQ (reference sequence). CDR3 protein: CASSANRGETQYF. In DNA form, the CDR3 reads TGTGCTAGCAGCGCAAACAGGGGAGAGACCCAGTACTTC.

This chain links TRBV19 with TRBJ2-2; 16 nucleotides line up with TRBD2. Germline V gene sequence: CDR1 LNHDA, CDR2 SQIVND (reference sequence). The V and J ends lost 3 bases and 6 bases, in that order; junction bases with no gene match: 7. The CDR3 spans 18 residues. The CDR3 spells CASSMGLAGGRISGELFF. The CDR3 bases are TGTGCCAGTAGTATGGGACTAGCGGGAGGGCGAATTTCCGGGGAGCTGTTTTTT.

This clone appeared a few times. The CDR3, as DNA: TGTGCCAGCAGCTTAGCAAAGGGCACAGGTGGCCTTGCTGAAAAACTGTTTTTT. Translation: CASSLAKGTGGLAEKLFF. The chain joins TRBV7-9 to TRBJ1-4; TRBD1 is a possible D gene (5 bases). This CDR3 has 18 amino acids. The germline gives CDR1 SEHNR, CDR2 FQNEAQ (reference sequence). Trimming took 0 bases from V and 7 from J, leaving 21 bases between them.

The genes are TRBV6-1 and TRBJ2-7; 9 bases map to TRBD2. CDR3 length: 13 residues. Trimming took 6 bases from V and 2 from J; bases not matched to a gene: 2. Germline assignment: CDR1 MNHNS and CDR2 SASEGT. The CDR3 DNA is TGTGCCAGCAGGCTAGCGGGAACCTACGAGCAGTACTTC. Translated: CASRLAGTYEQYF.

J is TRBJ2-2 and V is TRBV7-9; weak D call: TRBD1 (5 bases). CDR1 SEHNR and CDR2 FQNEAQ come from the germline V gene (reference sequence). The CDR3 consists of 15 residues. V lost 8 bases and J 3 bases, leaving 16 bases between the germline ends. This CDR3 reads CASHIGQGDTGELFF. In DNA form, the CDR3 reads TGTGCCAGCCACATTGGGCAGGGCGACACCGGGGAGCTGTTTTTT.